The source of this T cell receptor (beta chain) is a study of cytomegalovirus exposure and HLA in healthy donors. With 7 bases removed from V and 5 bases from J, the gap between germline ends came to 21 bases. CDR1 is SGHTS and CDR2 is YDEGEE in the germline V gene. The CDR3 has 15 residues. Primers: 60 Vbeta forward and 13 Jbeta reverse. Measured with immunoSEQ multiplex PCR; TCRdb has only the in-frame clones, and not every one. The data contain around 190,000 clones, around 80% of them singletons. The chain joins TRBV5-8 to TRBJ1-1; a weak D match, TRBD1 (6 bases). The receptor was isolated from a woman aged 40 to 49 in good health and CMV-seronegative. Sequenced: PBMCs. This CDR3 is CASPTPGAWGTEAFF. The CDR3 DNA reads TGTGCCAGCCCTACCCCAGGGGCTTGGGGGACTGAAGCTTTCTTT.